This T cell receptor (beta chain) was captured by sequencing in a study of blood T cell repertoires in COVID-19. The CDR3 length is 17 residues. CDR1 LGHNA and CDR2 YNFKEQ come from the germline V gene. V lost 8 bases and J lost 0, with 20 bases in between. Profiled with immunoSEQ multiplex PCR; TCRdb holds only in-frame clones, not every one. The sample includes under 200,000 clones, 85% to 90% of them seen just once. The sample was peripheral blood. The receptor was isolated from a man aged 45-60 years with active or convalescent COVID-19. The V and J genes are TRBV4-2 and TRBJ2-1, with D perhaps matching TRBD2 (5 bases). This CDR3 is CASCKSNSDSSYNEQFF. In nucleotides, the CDR3 is TGTGCCAGCTGTAAAAGTAATAGCGATAGCTCCTACAATGAGCAGTTCTTC.